Shown below are 30 T cell receptor beta chains from a single sample sequenced in a study of Tregs in tolerant kidney transplant recipients. This table comes from immunoSEQ multiplex PCR, and its TCRdb copy is limited to in-frame clones, with some not included. Its clone listing holds approximately 52,000 clones. The material sequenced was CD4+ T cells from blood, taken before the transplant. These receptors came from a human donor who received a combined kidney and bone marrow transplant.

Of note for this clone: Read coverage stops 3 residues before the CDR3 terminus; the germline J gene supplies the remainder. The chain carries TRBV7-3 and TRBJ2-1; no clear D. This CDR3 contains 16 residues. V dropped 5 bases and J dropped 0 bases, with 14 bases sitting between them. Germline CDR1 reads SGHTA; CDR2 reads FQGTGA. The part of the CDR3 DNA that was read is TGTGCCAGCAGCCCATACCCTAGAACCTCCTACAATGAG. Residues: CASSPYPRTSYNE. The CDR3 in full is CASSPYPRTSYNEQFF.

The DNA read from the CDR3 is TGTGCCAGCTCACCACTGAATACAGGCTCCTACGAG. The encoded protein is CASSPLNTGSYE. The full CDR3 reads CASSPLNTGSYEQYF. The J gene is TRBJ2-7, the V gene TRBV18, with a possible D match to TRBD1 (5 bases). The DNA ends 3 residues before the CDR3 does, and the rest of the CDR3 is filled in from the germline J gene. The germline V gene has CDR1 KGHSH and CDR2 LQKENI. CDR3 length: 15 residues. Trimming removed 1 base at V and 0 bases at J, with 10 bases between.

Points on this clone: The DNA ends 3 residues before the CDR3 does, and the rest of the CDR3 is filled in from the germline J gene. Other DNA sequences within the sample encode an identical CDR3. This chain connects TRBV20-1 to TRBJ2-3; the match to TRBD1 covers 8 bases. Germline CDR1 is DFQATT and CDR2 is SNEGSKA (reference sequence). CDR3 length equals 15 residues. Unmatched junction bases numbered 5, after V lost 3 bases and J lost 0 bases. The CDR3 is CSASRGQLSTDTQYF. CDR3 bases read: TGCAGTGCTAGCAGGGGGCAATTGAGCACAGATACG.

Note on this clone: The DNA ends 3 residues before the CDR3 does, and the rest of the CDR3 is filled in from the germline J gene. This chain links TRBV7-9 with TRBJ2-7, with 9 positions matching TRBD1. CDR3 length: 14 residues. Germline CDR1 is SEHNR and CDR2 is FQNEAQ (reference sequence). V was clipped by 4 bases and J by 2 bases; unmatched bases: 3. Partial CDR3 DNA: TGTGCCAGCAGCTCCCACAGGGGGCCCTACGAG. It codes for CASSSHRGPYE. The CDR3 as a whole reads CASSSHRGPYEQYF.

As to this clone: The read ends 3 residues early relative to the CDR3; the germline J gene fills the gap. The chain joins TRBV7-3 to TRBJ2-5, with a weak D call TRBD1 (6 bases). Germline V gene lookup returns CDR1 SGHTA and CDR2 FQGTGA. V was pared by 5 bases and J by 5 bases, with 12 bases between. The CDR3 spans 13 residues. CDR3 sequence reads: CASSPHREETQYF. CDR3 DNA, as far as it was read: TGTGCCAGCAGCCCCCACAGGGAGGAGACC.

To note about this clone: The read terminates 3 residues ahead of where the CDR3 ends, so the germline J gene completes it. The chain joins TRBV7-2 to TRBJ1-3, with D perhaps matching TRBD1 (5 bases). The CDR3 consists of 15 residues. Trimming pared 5 bases from V and 0 bases from J, leaving 11 bases between. Germline V gene lookup returns CDR1 SGHTA and CDR2 FQGNSA. The CDR3 sequence: CASSLTVSSGNTIYF. The sequenced part of the CDR3 DNA is TGTGCCAGCAGCCTGACAGTGAGCTCTGGAAACACC.

A note on this clone: With the read ending 3 residues before the CDR3 end, the germline J gene is used to fill in that end. This chain links TRBV29-1 with TRBJ2-3; D is perhaps TRBD2 (6 bases). Trimming cost V 0 bases and J 6 bases, with 13 bases left between them. Germline lookup yields CDR1 SQVTM and CDR2 ANQGSEA. This CDR3 comprises 14 residues. CDR3 residues: CSVEDRGGGDTQYF. Incomplete CDR3 DNA: TGCAGCGTTGAAGATAGGGGTGGGGGGGATACG.

CDR3 DNA, as far as it was read: TGTGCCAGCAGTCCACCTAGCGGGGGGACCTACGAG. This sequence encodes CASSPPSGGTYE. The entire CDR3 sequence reads CASSPPSGGTYEQYF. This chain connects TRBV6-2 or TRBV6-3 to TRBJ2-7; 11 bases match TRBD2. The read ends 3 residues early relative to the CDR3; the germline J gene fills the gap. V dropped 5 bases and J dropped 2; count of bases not matched to a gene: 5. This CDR3 spans 15 amino acids. Germline V gives CDR1 MNHEY, CDR2 SVGEGT.

As to this clone: The read comes to an end 3 residues before the CDR3 does, leaving the germline J gene to fill in the end. The V and J genes are TRBV30 and TRBJ1-1; D is unresolved. Trimming pared 4 bases from V and 2 bases from J, leaving 17 bases between. This CDR3 spans 15 amino acids. Germline V gives CDR1 GTSNPN, CDR2 SVGIG (reference sequence). The CDR3 DNA, read in part, is TGTGCCTGGAAGCGGACCCAAGGAACCAACACTGAA. This codes for CAWKRTQGTNTE. The whole CDR3 is CAWKRTQGTNTEAFF.

A word on this clone: Sequencing ends 3 residues short of the CDR3 end; the germline J gene provides the rest. The chain joins TRBV18 to TRBJ1-1; tentatively, D is TRBD1 (6 bases). The V end lost 5 bases, the J end lost 4 bases, and 14 bases lay between the germline ends. This CDR3 is 14 amino acids long. Germline CDR1 reads KGHSH; CDR2 reads LQKENI. This chain's CDR3 is CASSETGIGTEAFF. The sequenced part of the CDR3 DNA is TGTGCCAGCTCAGAAACAGGGATCGGCACTGAA.

Notes on this clone: Sequencing ends 3 residues short of the CDR3 end; the germline J gene provides the rest. V usage is TRBV29-1 and J usage is TRBJ2-7; D gene uncertain. Looked up from germline, CDR1 is SQVTM and CDR2 is ANQGSEA. Trimming pared 4 bases from V and 6 bases from J, leaving 10 bases between. The CDR3 loop spans 11 amino acids. Partial CDR3 DNA: TGCAGCGTTGCAGGATTGGGCGAG. Its protein is CSVAGLGE. The complete CDR3 protein is CSVAGLGEQYF.

A remark on this clone: The sequenced fragment ends 3 residues before the CDR3 boundary, so the rest is inferred from the germline J gene. The chain is built from TRBV10-3 and TRBJ2-2; TRBD2 is a possible D gene (5 bases). The length of the CDR3 is 15 residues. Trimming took 8 bases from V and 5 from J, leaving 18 bases between them. The germline V gene encodes CDR1 ENHRY and CDR2 SYGVKD. The CDR3 bases that were read are TGTGCCATCGCGGGTTCGGGCAGCAGAACCGGGGAG. It yields the protein CAIAGSGSRTGE. The whole CDR3 reads CAIAGSGSRTGELFF.

Concerning this clone: The CDR3 goes on 3 residues after the read ends, and that part is filled in from the germline J gene. The chain links TRBV7-8 to TRBJ2-7, with D uncertain. Per the germline V gene, CDR1 is SGHVS and CDR2 is FQNEAQ. The CDR3 extends over 15 amino acids. Trimming removed 0 bases from V and 4 bases from J, with 13 bases in between. CDR3 sequence reads: CASSLALASLYEQYF. CDR3 bases read: TGTGCCAGCAGCTTAGCTCTGGCCTCCCTGTACGAG.

Concerning this clone: Read data end 3 residues before the CDR3 end; the end is taken from the germline J gene. The rearrangement joins TRBV29-1 to TRBJ1-4; 7 bases map to TRBD1. This CDR3 contains 13 residues. Germline V lookup: CDR1 SQVTM, CDR2 ANQGSEA. Losses at the gene ends were 6 bases for V and 8 bases for J; bases not matched to a gene: 9. The CDR3 bases that were read are TGCAGCGTGGAAACAGGGGTCCGGGAAAAA. It encodes CSVETGVREK. The entire CDR3 protein is CSVETGVREKLFF. Complete variable domain (other parts from reference TRBV29-1 and TRBJ1-4): SAVISQKPSRDICQRGTSLTIQCQVDSQVTMMFWYRQQPGQSLTLIATANQGSEATYESGFVIDKFPISRPNLTFSTLTVSNMSPEDSSIYLCSVETGVREKLFFGSGTQLSVL.

In regard to this clone: The CDR3 end lies 3 residues beyond the end of the read and is filled in from the germline J gene. This chain links TRBV7-9 with TRBJ2-7; 10 bases align to TRBD1. Germline V gene data show CDR1 as SEHNR and CDR2 as FQNEAQ (reference sequence). V lost 5 bases to trimming and J lost 2 bases; unmatched junction nucleotides: 6. There are 15 residues in the CDR3. CDR3 amino acids: CASSQGTGAPYEQYF. Incomplete CDR3 DNA: TGTGCCAGCAGCCAAGGGACAGGGGCCCCCTACGAG.

Turning to this clone: The sequence runs out 3 residues before the end of the CDR3; the remainder is reconstructed from the germline J gene. The rearrangement uses TRBV19 and TRBJ2-2, with D unresolved. Per germline, CDR1 LNHDA and CDR2 SQIVND (reference sequence). The CDR3 loop spans 14 amino acids. The V end lost 6 bases, the J end lost 1 base, and 9 bases lay between the germline ends. The CDR3 is CASRITENTGELFF. CDR3 DNA (partial): TGTGCCAGTAGGATTACTGAGAACACCGGGGAG.

Concerning this clone itself: The sequence runs out 3 residues before the end of the CDR3; the remainder is reconstructed from the germline J gene. This chain connects TRBV7-9 to TRBJ2-7, with TRBD1 identical over 11 bases. CDR3 size: 15 residues. Germline V gives CDR1 SEHNR, CDR2 FQNEAQ (reference sequence). The ends lost 5 bases at V and 3 bases at J; junction bases unmatched: 6. CDR3 bases read: TGTGCCAGCAGCCTCCCCGGGACAGGGGGCTACGAG. It specifies CASSLPGTGGYE. The whole CDR3 protein is CASSLPGTGGYEQYF. The entire variable domain, with the rest obtained from reference TRBV7-9 and TRBJ2-7, is as follows: DTGVSQNPRHKITKRGQNVTFRCDPISEHNRLYWYRQTLGQGPEFLTYFQNEAQLEKSRLLSDRFSAERPKGSFSTLEIQRTEQGDSAMYLCASSLPGTGGYEQYFGPGTRLTVT.

The CDR3 DNA, read in part, is TGCGCCAGCAGCTCCGGGACTAGCGGGAGGACAGATACG. Residues: CASSSGTSGRTDT. The complete CDR3 sequence is CASSSGTSGRTDTQYF. V gene TRBV5-1 combines with J gene TRBJ2-3, with 15 nucleotides matching TRBD2. Read coverage stops 3 residues before the CDR3 terminus; the germline J gene supplies the remainder. CDR3 length: 16 residues. The germline V gene encodes CDR1 SGHRS and CDR2 YFSETQ. The trim removed 3 bases at V and 3 bases at J, leaving 2 bases unmatched.

As regards this clone: The CDR3 goes on 3 residues after the read ends, and that part is filled in from the germline J gene. This sequence joins TRBV5-1 and TRBJ1-4, with D hard to call. V lost 0 bases and J 4 bases, leaving 7 bases between the germline ends. The germline V gene encodes CDR1 SGHRS and CDR2 YFSETQ. This CDR3 comprises 14 residues. CDR3 residues: CASSLDTGNEKLFF. The CDR3 bases that were read are TGCGCCAGCAGCTTGGATACGGGTAATGAAAAA.

As concerns this clone: The sequence runs out 3 residues before the end of the CDR3; the remainder is reconstructed from the germline J gene. This chain links TRBV20-1 with TRBJ2-1; unclear D gene. The CDR3 runs to 11 residues. V dropped 6 bases and J dropped 8 bases, with 11 bases sitting between them. Per the germline V gene, CDR1 is DFQATT and CDR2 is SNEGSKA (reference sequence). The covered CDR3 bases are TGCAGTGCCAAACCTAGAGATGAG. Protein: CSAKPRDE. The whole CDR3 protein reads CSAKPRDEQFF.

As concerns this clone: The missing CDR3 end, 3 residues past where the read stops, is filled in from the germline J gene. J is TRBJ1-1 and V is TRBV6-2 or TRBV6-3; 8 positions match TRBD1. V was pared by 2 bases and J by 0 bases, with 5 bases of the junction left unmatched. Germline values: CDR1 MNHEY, CDR2 SVGEGT. CDR3 length: 16 residues. The CDR3 spells CASSYPWDRMNTEAFF. The sequenced CDR3 bases are TGTGCCAGCAGTTACCCGTGGGACAGGATGAACACTGAA.

Measured by frequency, this clone is medium-sized. The CDR3 goes on 3 residues after the read ends, and that part is filled in from the germline J gene. The V and J genes are TRBV29-1 and TRBJ2-3; a weak D match, TRBD1 (7 bases). In germline, CDR1 is SQVTM, CDR2 ANQGSEA. The CDR3 loop spans 13 amino acids. Trimming left V 7 bases short and J 6 bases short, with 17 bases between. Partial CDR3 DNA: TGCAGCGCAGGAGGGGGCGCGAGGGATACG. This codes for CSAGGGARDT. The full CDR3 sequence reads CSAGGGARDTQYF.

With respect to this clone: The CDR3 end is not reached by the read, which stops 3 residues before it; the germline J gene fills it in. J is TRBJ2-7 and V is TRBV18; TRBD1 matches at 9 bases. The CDR3 has 15 residues. V lost 2 bases and J lost 0; bases outside the gene matches: 2. CDR1 and CDR2 from the germline V gene are KGHSH and LQKENI. The CDR3 protein is CASSPVGQGSYEQYF. The part of the CDR3 DNA that was read is TGTGCCAGCTCACCAGTGGGACAGGGCTCCTACGAG.

Details on this clone: The CDR3 end falls 3 residues outside the read, so it is completed with the germline J gene. The rearrangement joins TRBV18 to TRBJ2-6, with D possibly matching TRBD1 (6 bases). The germline CDR1 and CDR2 sequences are KGHSH and LQKENI. V was trimmed by 6 bases and J by 10 bases, leaving 13 bases between them. The CDR3 is 13 amino acids. The sequenced part of the CDR3 DNA is TGTGCCAGCTCTCCCGGGACAATAAACGTC. Its protein product is CASSPGTINV. The full CDR3 is CASSPGTINVLTF. The whole variable domain, remainder taken from reference TRBV18 and TRBJ2-6, is NAGVMQNPRHLVRRRGQEARLRCSPMKGHSHVYWYRQLPEEGLKFMVYLQKENIIDESGMPKERFSAEFPKEGPSILRIQQVVRGDSAAYFCASSPGTINVLTFGAGSRLTVL.

Details on this clone: The read comes to an end 3 residues before the CDR3 does, leaving the germline J gene to fill in the end. The rearrangement joins TRBV7-9 to TRBJ2-3, with unresolved D. This CDR3 is 12 amino acids long. Deletions cut 1 base from V and 5 bases from J, with 4 bases between. Germline V gene data show CDR1 as SEHNR and CDR2 as FQNEAQ (reference sequence). The part of the CDR3 DNA that was read is TGTGCCAGCAGCTTAGAGCAAGATACG. The encoded protein is CASSLEQDT. The complete CDR3 protein is CASSLEQDTQYF.

For this clone: The read ends 3 residues shy of where the CDR3 ends; the end is completed using the germline J gene. The J gene is TRBJ2-5, the V gene TRBV7-9, with TRBD1 matching over 10 bases. V was clipped by 3 bases and J by 5 bases; unmatched bases: 3. The CDR3 length is 14 residues. Germline V gene lookup returns CDR1 SEHNR and CDR2 FQNEAQ (reference sequence). The CDR3 bases that were read are TGTGCCAGCAGCTTGACAGGGGGCGCCGAGACC. Residues: CASSLTGGAET. The full CDR3 protein reads CASSLTGGAETQYF.

Regarding this clone: The CDR3 goes on 3 residues after the read ends, and that part is filled in from the germline J gene. This chain connects TRBV2 to TRBJ2-5; possible D gene TRBD1, 5 bases. Germline CDR1 is SNHLY and CDR2 is FYNNEI. The CDR3 has 13 amino acids. The germline V and J ends were trimmed by 6 bases and 2 bases, with 10 bases remaining between them. The CDR3: CASRVTEQETQYF. Incomplete CDR3 DNA: TGTGCCAGCAGGGTGACAGAGCAAGAGACC.

On this clone: The read ends 3 residues early relative to the CDR3; the germline J gene fills the gap. The chain uses TRBV2 and TRBJ2-6; 8 nucleotides match TRBD1. Trimming took 4 bases from V and 1 from J; bases not matched to a gene: 3. Germline V gene lookup returns CDR1 SNHLY and CDR2 FYNNEI. The CDR3 sequence is 16 residues long. The CDR3 sequence: CASSGQGISGANVLTF. The CDR3 DNA, read in part, is TGTGCCAGCAGTGGACAGGGGATATCTGGGGCCAACGTC.

With respect to this clone: The read halts 3 residues ahead of the CDR3 end, with the missing end drawn from the germline J gene. The chain recombines TRBV6-2 or TRBV6-3 with TRBJ1-5; 7 positions match TRBD1. Losses at the gene ends were 6 bases for V and 4 bases for J; bases not matched to a gene: 6. Germline V gene sequence: CDR1 MNHEY, CDR2 SVGEGT. The CDR3 totals 14 residues. The CDR3 bases that were read are TGTGCCAGCAGCCCGAGGGGACAGAATCAGCCC. It specifies CASSPRGQNQP. The entire CDR3 protein reads CASSPRGQNQPQHF.

About this clone itself: The read ends 3 residues shy of where the CDR3 ends; the end is completed using the germline J gene. The chain links TRBV18 to TRBJ2-7, with 11 bases aligning to TRBD2. Germline trimming cut 3 bases from V and 6 bases from J; bases unmatched to any gene: 10. The CDR3 extends over 16 amino acids. Looked up from germline, CDR1 is KGHSH and CDR2 is LQKENI. CDR3 DNA, as far as it was read: TGTGCCAGCTCACCTTTAACCCGACTAGCGGGAATCGAG. This sequence encodes CASSPLTRLAGIE. The CDR3 in full is CASSPLTRLAGIEQYF. The full variable domain, in which reference TRBV18 and TRBJ2-7 provide the parts outside the CDR3, is NAGVMQNPRHLVRRRGQEARLRCSPMKGHSHVYWYRQLPEEGLKFMVYLQKENIIDESGMPKERFSAEFPKEGPSILRIQQVVRGDSAAYFCASSPLTRLAGIEQYFGPGTRLTVT.